A single sample is the source of the 16 T cell receptor beta chains below, sequenced in a study of shared clonotypes between healthy human individuals. Cells designated naive CD8 were CD45RO-negative and were positively selected for CCR7, with terminally differentiated effector memory CD45RA+ cells excluded. The protocol was immunoSEQ multiplex PCR, while the TCRdb copy is restricted to in-frame clones and leaves out a portion. The sample yields about 2.1 million clones, over 85% seen once. The sample comprised naive CD8+ T cells from PBMCs. The receptor set was obtained from a man aged 18-30 years in good health. Some clones in this sample may be carry-over from other donors' samples.

This clone showed up just once. This chain connects TRBV2 to TRBJ2-1, with 10 bases that match TRBD2. CDR1 SNHLY and CDR2 FYNNEI come from the germline V gene. The CDR3 totals 17 residues. The ends lost 2 bases at V and 7 bases at J; junction bases unmatched: 11. The CDR3: CASSEFPLAGVGNEQFF. CDR3 nucleotide sequence: TGTGCCAGCAGTGAATTCCCCCTAGCGGGAGTGGGTAATGAGCAGTTCTTC.

The chain couples TRBV7-2 to TRBJ2-7; possibly TRBD2 for D (5 bases). The germline gives CDR1 SGHTA, CDR2 FQGNSA. CDR3 size: 15 residues. Trimming shortened V by 3 bases and J by 1 base, and 13 bases separated the two germline ends. CDR3 DNA: TGTGCCAGCAGCTTCACCAGCGGAAAATCCTACGAGCAGTACTTC. Protein product: CASSFTSGKSYEQYF.

Concerning this clone itself: The sample contains more than one DNA sequence encoding this CDR3. The chain joins TRBV27 to TRBJ2-1; D is unclear. The V gene's germline CDR1 is MNHEY and CDR2 SMNVEV (reference sequence). Between the trimmed V and J ends, which lost 3 bases and 6 bases, there was a span of 6 bases. There are 12 residues in the CDR3. The CDR3: CASSFLGNEQFF. The CDR3 nucleotides are TGTGCCAGCAGTTTCCTTGGCAATGAGCAGTTCTTC.

The rearrangement joins TRBV9 to TRBJ1-3; D remains ambiguous. Germline V gene lookup returns CDR1 SGDLS and CDR2 YYNGEE. The CDR3 has 13 residues. With 3 bases removed from V and 3 bases from J, the gap between germline ends came to 7 bases. The DNA for the CDR3 is TGTGCCAGCAGCGGGAGCGGTGGAAACACCATATATTTT. This sequence encodes CASSGSGGNTIYF.

The J gene is TRBJ2-1, the V gene TRBV25-1; possibly TRBD1 for D (5 bases). The length of the CDR3 is 13 residues. Germline V gene sequence: CDR1 MGHDK, CDR2 SYGVNS. V lost 5 bases to trimming and J lost 3 bases, with 8 bases between them. The CDR3 sequence: CASSLQGYNEQFF. DNA of the CDR3: TGTGCCAGCAGTCTCCAGGGCTACAATGAGCAGTTCTTC.

As DNA, the CDR3 is TGTGCCAGCAGCTCCGCGGGATACCAAGAGACCCAGTACTTC. It specifies CASSSAGYQETQYF. The V gene is TRBV7-9, the J gene TRBJ2-5; D perhaps matches TRBD2 (6 bases). The CDR3 is 14 residues long. The V gene's germline CDR1 is SEHNR and CDR2 FQNEAQ (reference sequence). Trimming cost V 4 bases and J 0 bases, with 9 bases left between them.

This clone was detected once. V is TRBV27 and J is TRBJ1-1, with D possibly being TRBD1 (6 bases). Germline V gene sequence: CDR1 MNHEY, CDR2 SMNVEV (reference sequence). The germline V and J ends were trimmed by 1 base and 8 bases, with 11 bases remaining between them. This CDR3 spans 13 amino acids. The CDR3 sequence: CASSLLGQIEAFF. CDR3 bases: TGTGCCAGCAGTTTATTAGGACAGATAGAAGCTTTCTTT.

Remarks on this clone: Other DNA sequences in this specimen translate into the identical CDR3. V usage is TRBV9 and J usage is TRBJ2-3; D is unclear. This CDR3 is 12 amino acids long. CDR1 and CDR2 from the germline V gene are SGDLS and YYNGEE. V was shortened by 0 bases and J by 4 bases, with 3 bases between the two germline ends. CDR3 loop: CASSVGSDTQYF. CDR3 DNA sequence: TGTGCCAGCAGCGTAGGTTCAGATACGCAGTATTTT.

The rearrangement uses TRBV9 and TRBJ2-2; no firm D call. This CDR3 spans 13 amino acids. In germline, CDR1 is SGDLS, CDR2 YYNGEE. V lost 6 bases, J lost 2 bases, and 8 bases lay in between. CDR3: CASTRSNTGELFF. CDR3 DNA: TGTGCCAGCACGAGGAGTAACACCGGGGAGCTGTTTTTT.

CDR3 amino acids: CSARHGTQYF. CDR3 nucleotide sequence: TGCAGCGCCCGTCACGGAACGCAGTATTTT. The chain has TRBV29-1 and TRBJ2-3; D is undetermined. In germline, CDR1 is SQVTM, CDR2 ANQGSEA. V was cut by 7 bases and J by 9 bases, with 11 bases left in between. The CDR3 is 10 residues long.

The genes are TRBV7-8 and TRBJ1-3, with D hard to call. The CDR3 is 16 residues long. The V gene's germline CDR1 is SGHVS and CDR2 FQNEAQ. V was cut by 0 bases and J by 0 bases, with 9 bases left in between. The CDR3 nucleotides read TGTGCCAGCAGCTTAGCGCGACGGTACTCTGGAAACACCATATATTTT. Its translation: CASSLARRYSGNTIYF.

This clone was seen just once. The V call is TRBV28, the J call TRBJ2-2; D ambiguous. Between the trimmed V and J ends, which lost 8 bases and 5 bases, there was a span of 15 bases. Germline V gene sequence: CDR1 MDHEN, CDR2 SYDVKM. The CDR3 extends over 14 amino acids. The CDR3 loop reads CASRTYDLTGELFF. CDR3 nucleotide sequence: TGTGCCAGCCGCACCTACGACCTAACCGGGGAGCTGTTTTTT. Using reference TRBV28 and TRBJ2-2 for the parts outside the CDR3, the full variable domain is DVKVTQSSRYLVKRTGEKVFLECVQDMDHENMFWYRQDPGLGLRLIYFSYDVKMKEKGDIPEGYSVSREKKERFSLILESASTNQTSMYLCASRTYDLTGELFFGEGSRLTVL.

This clone turned up a few times. The chain carries TRBV28 and TRBJ1-1; D perhaps matches TRBD1 (6 bases). The CDR3 spans 14 residues. Germline V CDR1 and CDR2: MDHEN, SYDVKM. V was shortened by 2 bases and J by 6 bases, with 13 bases between the two germline ends. CDR3 sequence reads: CASSLEQGRSEAFF. CDR3 nucleotide sequence: TGTGCCAGCAGTTTAGAACAGGGAAGGTCTGAAGCTTTCTTT. The full variable domain, with the rest looked up from reference TRBV28 and TRBJ1-1, is DVKVTQSSRYLVKRTGEKVFLECVQDMDHENMFWYRQDPGLGLRLIYFSYDVKMKEKGDIPEGYSVSREKKERFSLILESASTNQTSMYLCASSLEQGRSEAFFGQGTRLTVV.

The rearrangement links TRBV19 to TRBJ2-1; TRBD2 matches 10 bases. After removal of 11 bases from V and 4 bases from J, the junction contained 11 bases not matched to a gene. CDR1 LNHDA and CDR2 SQIVND come from the germline V gene (reference sequence). CDR3 length: 15 amino acids. The CDR3 sequence: CASGASGSRYNEQFF. For the CDR3, the DNA is TGTGCCTCCGGGGCTAGCGGGAGCCGTTACAATGAGCAGTTCTTC. Variable domain in full (rest from reference TRBV19 and TRBJ2-1): DGGITQSPKYLFRKEGQNVTLSCEQNLNHDAMYWYRQDPGQGLRLIYYSQIVNDFQKGDIAEGYSVSREKKESFPLTVTSAQKNPTAFYLCASGASGSRYNEQFFGPGTRLTVL.

The chain uses TRBV19 and TRBJ2-7; 10 positions match TRBD1. Germline values: CDR1 LNHDA, CDR2 SQIVND (reference sequence). CDR3 length equals 14 residues. V was clipped by 5 bases and J by 6 bases; unmatched bases: 7. CDR3 protein: CASSPGTGALEQYF. The CDR3 nucleotides read TGTGCCAGTAGTCCAGGGACAGGGGCCCTCGAGCAGTACTTC.

This clone showed up just a few times. The chain couples TRBV19 to TRBJ2-7, with a tentative D call TRBD1 (5 bases). Trimming removed 1 base from V and 3 bases from J, with 16 bases in between. The CDR3 has 16 amino acids. The germline V gene has CDR1 LNHDA and CDR2 SQIVND (reference sequence). This CDR3 is CASSIARQGLIYEQYF. The CDR3 region has the DNA TGTGCCAGTAGTATAGCTCGCCAGGGTCTGATCTACGAGCAGTACTTC. Variable domain in full (rest from reference TRBV19 and TRBJ2-7): DGGITQSPKYLFRKEGQNVTLSCEQNLNHDAMYWYRQDPGQGLRLIYYSQIVNDFQKGDIAEGYSVSREKKESFPLTVTSAQKNPTAFYLCASSIARQGLIYEQYFGPGTRLTVT.